These T cell receptor beta chains were read from a single sample in a study of beta chain features in type 1 diabetes. The protocol was immunoSEQ multiplex PCR, while the TCRdb copy is restricted to in-frame clones and leaves out a portion. The data show 300,000 to 450,000 clones, 10% to 15% seen once. The sequenced material came from naive CD4+ T cells from blood. The origin of the receptors is a young woman with type 1 diabetes. Both conserved end residues are part of each CDR3. Each record gives: J gene, D gene, V gene, clone size, CDR3 protein, CDR3 DNA. D genes are given only for firm matches. The size entry is marked missing in some rows and otherwise reads once, few, many or a size class.

TRBJ2-7,-,TRBV29-1,-,CSVVPRPGKDDEQYF,TGCAGCGTTGTCCCGAGGCCGGGGAAGGACGACGAGCAGTACTTC
TRBJ2-7,TRBD1,TRBV11-3,-,CASSSVPRTGVYEQYF,TGTGCCAGCAGTTCGGTGCCTAGGACAGGGGTTTACGAGCAGTACTTC
TRBJ2-1,TRBD1,TRBV6-6,few,CASSYWGTGGSNEQFF,TGTGCCAGCAGTTACTGGGGGACAGGGGGGAGCAATGAGCAGTTCTTC
TRBJ2-7,-,TRBV25-1,few,CASSEGLEKDEQYF,TGTGCCAGCAGTGAGGGGCTAGAAAAGGACGAGCAGTACTTC
TRBJ2-1,-,TRBV21-1,few,CASSKAPSLNEQFF,TGTGCCAGCAGCAAAGCTCCCTCCCTCAATGAGCAGTTCTTC
TRBJ2-1,-,TRBV29-1,few,CNRLGRTDEQFF,TGCAACCGGCTGGGGAGAACGGATGAGCAGTTCTTC
TRBJ1-2,-,TRBV30,-,CAWSQGSTQRDGYTF,TGTGCCTGGAGTCAGGGCAGCACGCAGCGGGACGGCTACACCTTC
TRBJ1-3,-,TRBV2,few,CASSLDSGNYDTIYF,TGTGCCAGCAGTTTGGACAGCGGGAATTATGACACCATATATTTT
TRBJ1-5,-,TRBV5-6,-,CASSANRVPQPQHF,TGTGCCAGCAGCGCGAACAGGGTCCCCCAGCCCCAGCATTTT
TRBJ2-1,-,TRBV4-1,few,CASSHLGRALYNEQFF,TGCGCCAGCAGCCATCTCGGCAGGGCACTCTACAATGAGCAGTTCTTC
TRBJ2-1,TRBD1,TRBV30,few,CAWTLGTVRPIHDNEQFF,TGTGCCTGGACCCTGGGGACAGTACGACCCATACATGACAATGAGCAGTTCTTC
TRBJ1-3,TRBD1,TRBV2,few,CASAGQGTGNTIYF,TGTGCCAGCGCGGGACAGGGGACTGGAAACACCATATATTTT
TRBJ1-2,TRBD1,TRBV10-2,-,CASSAGQTYGYTF,TGCGCCAGCAGTGCGGGACAGACCTATGGCTACACCTTC
TRBJ2-1,TRBD2,TRBV30,-,CAWATWKLAGGYNEQFF,TGTGCCTGGGCCACCTGGAAGCTAGCGGGAGGCTACAATGAGCAGTTCTTC
TRBJ1-2,-,TRBV14,few,CASSQDSWLYGYTF,TGTGCCAGCAGCCAAGATAGCTGGTTATATGGCTACACCTTC
TRBJ2-7,-,TRBV28,few,CASSFPGRGAVNEQYF,TGTGCCAGCAGTTTCCCAGGACGGGGGGCGGTGAACGAGCAGTACTTC
TRBJ1-1,-,TRBV4-2,-,CASSQVEVGNTEAFF,TGTGCCAGCAGCCAAGTGGAGGTGGGGAACACTGAAGCTTTCTTT
TRBJ2-1,TRBD2,TRBV19,-,CASSSLAGVYEQFF,TGTGCCAGTAGTAGCCTAGCGGGAGTGTATGAGCAGTTCTTC
TRBJ1-5,-,TRBV19,-,CASSMDRVNQPQHF,TGTGCCAGTAGTATGGACAGAGTAAATCAGCCCCAGCATTTT
TRBJ2-5,-,TRBV25-1,few,CASSPGGYKLGTQYF,TGTGCCAGCAGCCCCGGCGGCTACAAGTTGGGGACCCAGTACTTC
TRBJ1-5,-,TRBV7-8,-,CASSFHRTLNQPQHF,TGTGCCAGCAGCTTCCACAGGACCTTGAATCAGCCCCAGCATTTT
TRBJ1-4,TRBD1,TRBV5-1,-,CASSLAGTDEKLFF,TGCGCCAGCAGCTTGGCTGGGACAGATGAAAAACTGTTTTTT
TRBJ2-7,TRBD1,TRBV7-8,-,CASSHRTGVEQYF,TGTGCCAGCAGCCACAGGACAGGGGTCGAGCAGTACTTC
TRBJ1-4,-,TRBV6-5,-,CASSYPLSEKLFF,TGTGCCAGCAGTTACCCCTTGAGTGAAAAACTGTTTTTT
TRBJ2-1,TRBD2,TRBV30,few,CAWSGLAGLLSYNEQFF,TGTGCCTGGAGTGGACTAGCGGGACTACTTTCCTACAATGAGCAGTTCTTC
TRBJ2-7,-,TRBV30,few,CAWRGFGGVNYEQYF,TGTGCCTGGAGAGGCTTCGGCGGGGTAAACTACGAGCAGTACTTC
TRBJ2-5,-,TRBV29-1,-,CSVEGYGNGGETQYF,TGCAGCGTTGAAGGTTACGGGAACGGGGGAGAGACCCAGTACTTC
TRBJ2-3,TRBD2,TRBV18,-,CASSQLAGVTDTQYF,TGTGCCAGCTCACAGCTAGCGGGCGTCACAGATACGCAGTATTTT
TRBJ2-7,TRBD2,TRBV30,-,CAWSVLAGAYEQYF,TGTGCCTGGAGTGTACTAGCGGGAGCCTACGAGCAGTACTTC
TRBJ1-1,-,TRBV11-1,few,CASSLGMGEDTEAFF,TGTGCCAGCAGCTTAGGGATGGGGGAGGACACTGAAGCTTTCTTT
TRBJ2-5,TRBD2,TRBV5-1,-,CASSLVGRVETQYF,TGCGCCAGCAGCTTGGTCGGGAGGGTGGAGACCCAGTACTTC
TRBJ1-5,-,TRBV30,few,CAWSSPESNQPQHF,TGTGCCTGGAGTTCCCCCGAGAGCAATCAGCCCCAGCATTTT
TRBJ2-3,-,TRBV5-1,few,CASSRPERGTDTQYF,TGCGCCAGCAGCCGGCCGGAGCGGGGCACAGATACGCAGTATTTT
TRBJ1-1,-,TRBV13,-,CASSTTGIVNEAFF,TGTGCCAGCAGCACTACAGGGATTGTTAATGAAGCTTTCTTT
TRBJ1-1,TRBD1,TRBV29-1,-,CSVRPQGANTEAFF,TGCAGCGTTAGACCACAGGGGGCGAACACTGAAGCTTTCTTT
TRBJ1-5,TRBD1,TRBV19,few,CASSERTGGFPGPQHF,TGTGCCAGTAGTGAGAGGACAGGGGGCTTTCCTGGCCCGCAGCATTTT
TRBJ2-3,-,TRBV5-1,few,CASSFLGQGYTDTQYF,TGCGCCAGCAGCTTTCTTGGTCAGGGTTACACAGATACGCAGTATTTT
TRBJ2-1,-,TRBV7-2,few,CASTNEPRRSVEQFF,TGTGCCAGCACCAACGAGCCGAGACGGAGTGTTGAGCAGTTCTTC
TRBJ2-7,TRBD2,TRBV28,-,CASSAGGSPYEQYF,TGTGCCAGCAGTGCGGGGGGATCCCCCTACGAGCAGTACTTC
TRBJ1-4,-,TRBV7-2,-,CASSLVVQNEKLFF,TGTGCCAGCAGCTTAGTTGTGCAGAATGAAAAACTGTTTTTT
TRBJ1-5,TRBD1,TRBV7-2,-,CASSLAGGGQPQHF,TGTGCCAGCAGCTTAGCAGGGGGCGGTCAGCCCCAGCATTTT
TRBJ2-5,-,TRBV30,-,CAWSDSEETQYF,TGTGCCTGGTCAGACAGTGAAGAGACCCAGTACTTC
TRBJ1-1,TRBD1,TRBV7-2,few,CASSWGTGRAEAFF,TGTGCCAGCAGCTGGGGGACAGGGAGAGCTGAAGCTTTCTTT
TRBJ2-2,-,TRBV30,few,CAWTLARELFF,TGTGCCTGGACTCTGGCACGGGAGCTGTTTTTT
TRBJ2-1,TRBD1,TRBV7-9,-,CASSLDRTSYNEQFF,TGTGCCAGCAGCTTGGACAGGACCTCCTACAATGAGCAGTTCTTC
TRBJ2-5,TRBD2,TRBV7-2,-,CASSNSGETQYF,TGTGCCAGCAGCAATAGCGGGGAGACCCAGTACTTC
TRBJ2-3,TRBD1,TRBV7-9,few,CASSEDRGDTQYF,TGTGCCAGCAGCGAGGACAGGGGTGATACGCAGTATTTT
TRBJ2-5,-,TRBV14,few,CASRDKETQYF,TGTGCCAGCCGCGACAAAGAGACCCAGTACTTC
TRBJ1-2,-,TRBV30,-,CAWSLGSGYTF,TGTGCCTGGAGTCTGGGCTCCGGCTACACCTTC
TRBJ1-1,-,TRBV2,-,CASKDNMNTEAFF,TGTGCCAGCAAGGACAACATGAACACTGAAGCTTTCTTT
TRBJ1-2,TRBD1,TRBV2,-,CASRDRTGINYGYTF,TGTGCCAGCAGGGACCGGACAGGGATTAACTATGGCTACACCTTC
TRBJ2-1,-,TRBV5-1,-,CASSLTMSSYNEQFF,TGCGCCAGCAGCTTGACCATGAGCTCCTACAATGAGCAGTTCTTC
TRBJ2-2,-,TRBV5-1,-,CASSFRGAGELFF,TGCGCCAGCAGCTTTAGGGGTGCCGGGGAGCTGTTTTTT
TRBJ2-3,-,TRBV10-3,-,CAISEGGVGADTQYF,TGTGCCATCAGTGAGGGAGGGGTCGGCGCAGATACGCAGTATTTT
TRBJ1-1,-,TRBV29-1,-,CSVSGNAEAFF,TGCAGCGTTTCAGGGAACGCTGAAGCTTTCTTT
TRBJ2-1,TRBD2,TRBV2,-,CASTAGLAGVRVRAQFF,TGTGCCAGCACCGCGGGGCTAGCGGGAGTCCGGGTCCGGGCGCAGTTCTTC
TRBJ2-1,-,TRBV7-2,few,CASSLVDNEQFF,TGTGCCAGCAGCTTAGTCGACAATGAGCAGTTCTTC